The present T cell receptor beta chain was sequenced within a study of immune evolution from preneoplasia to lung adenocarcinoma. Resections took place in Japan or China from the mid-2010s to the late 2010s. After pathologic assessment, macro-dissection selected premalignant or tumor cells for extraction. The CDR3 length is 21 residues. Germline CDR1 is SGDLS and CDR2 is YYNGEE. The V gene lost 1 base and the J gene lost 1 base, with 24 bases spanning the gap. A word on this clone: Antigen unknown.

Study-wide findings and caveats: Later-stage lesions appeared to have more T cells, more diversity, less clonality.

Sequenced by immunoSEQ multiplex PCR; TCRdb stores in-frame clones only, minus some. This sample has some 5,400 clones, with 83% found just once. The chain carries TRBV9 and TRBJ1-6; no clear D gene. Sequences were obtained from FFPE minimally invasive lung adenocarcinoma tissue. The TCR was taken from a person aged 60-80 years with lung adenocarcinoma. Written as DNA, the CDR3 is TGTGCCAGCAGCGTATTTGATCGGGTCTCATACGGGGATTCCTATAATTCACCCCTCCACTTT. Its protein product is CASSVFDRVSYGDSYNSPLHF.